The T cell receptor (beta chain) under discussion was sequenced for a study of response to subunit inactivated influenza vaccine (dated by TCRdb to 2017 to 2018). With regard to the full study: Deep quantitative profiling of the T cell receptor repertoire was used in the study to follow responses to a trivalent subunit inactivated influenza vaccine.

With respect to this clonotype: The antigen it binds to is not known. The record has no base qualities; no much larger clone is one base away.

The CDR1 and CDR2 encoded by the germline V gene are KGHSH and LQKENI. Its CDR3 holds 13 amino acids, cysteine through phenylalanine. Just CDR3 DNA is preserved here, 39 bases in frame from base 1. Library creation used RT-PCR. The instrument was an Illumina HiSeq 2500. TCRdb applied fastp at Q25 and MiXCR to the public reads, then kept only in-frame beta chains. CDR3 protein duplicates are merged, each entry listing the most common genes and DNA. This sample is represented by some 800,000 distinct CDR3 sequences; 21% of them were singletons. The leading ten clones occupy about 10% of the sample. Study-wide findings and limitations: The authors proposed that each seasonal influenza vaccination may bring in only a limited number of new T cells.

The sequence is built from TRBV18 and TRBJ1-4; no confident D gene assignment can be made. The source material was PBMCs from blood, sampled less than 6 days after vaccination. The clonotype was recovered from a man aged 50 or older who received an inactivated influenza vaccine. Donor details come from another sample of the same person, matched by shared clones. The CDR3 has the sequence CATQRSTNEKLFF. The nucleotide sequence is given as TGTGCAACTCAGCGATCAACTAATGAAAAACTGTTTTTT.